The rows below give T cell receptor beta chains drawn from one sample of a study of Tregs in tolerant kidney transplant recipients. The antigens for these receptors are not known. The assay was immunoSEQ multiplex PCR, and TCRdb's table has in-frame clones only and misses some. The data contain 7,000 to 9,000 clones, around 49% of them seen just once; the ten biggest clones take up 5% to 6.5%. Sequenced input: CD4+ T cells from blood cultured with allogeneic cells. The source of these receptors is a human donor in good health. CDR3s include the opening cysteine and the closing phenylalanine or tryptophan. D genes are given only for firm matches. The listing skips clone size in some rows; elsewhere it reads once, few, many or a size class.

CDR3 length,V gene,J gene,clone size,D gene,CDR3 protein,CDR3 DNA
15,TRBV29-1,TRBJ2-7,-,TRBD2,CSVSRAGVNSYEQYF,TGCAGCGTTTCTCGGGCGGGGGTGAACTCCTACGAGCAGTACTTC
16,TRBV4-2,TRBJ2-7,medium-sized,TRBD2,CASSQESTSGSYVQYF,TGTGCCAGCAGCCAAGAGTCTACTAGCGGGAGTTATGTGCAGTACTTC
13,TRBV5-5,TRBJ2-4,-,-,CASSLGGGQVQYF,TGTGCCAGCAGCTTGGGGGGAGGACAGGTCCAGTACTTC
15,TRBV6-5,TRBJ2-1,-,TRBD2,CASGKGLVIFNEQFF,TGTGCCAGCGGAAAGGGACTAGTAATTTTCAATGAGCAGTTCTTC
19,TRBV4-2,TRBJ1-2,-,-,CASSQDIPNPGVIYYGYTF,TGTGCCAGCAGCCAAGACATACCCAACCCAGGGGTAATCTACTATGGCTACACCTTC
14,TRBV5-8,TRBJ2-7,-,-,CASSLTLTAYEQYF,TGTGCCAGCAGCTTGACACTTACCGCCTACGAGCAGTACTTC
15,TRBV29-1,TRBJ1-2,few,-,CSVEDTARANYGYTF,TGCAGCGTTGAAGATACTGCCAGGGCTAACTATGGCTACACCTTC
13,TRBV9,TRBJ1-1,few,-,CASSRDPNTEAFF,TGTGCCAGCAGCCGTGACCCGAACACTGAAGCTTTCTTT
15,TRBV6-5,TRBJ2-3,-,-,CASSGRDRRMDTQYF,TGTGCCAGCAGTGGGAGGGACAGGCGGATGGATACGCAGTATTTT
17,TRBV11-2,TRBJ2-7,-,TRBD2,CASSPSTSGVPSYEQYF,TGTGCCAGCAGCCCATCAACTAGCGGGGTGCCCTCCTACGAGCAGTACTTC
13,TRBV7-2,TRBJ1-1,-,-,CASSQDPGTEAFF,TGCGCCAGCAGCCAAGACCCGGGCACTGAAGCTTTCTTT
15,TRBV6-5,TRBJ2-5,medium-sized,-,CASSYRRGLQETQYF,TGTGCCAGCAGTTACCGGCGGGGCCTCCAAGAGACCCAGTACTTC
13,TRBV5-8,TRBJ1-2,-,-,CASSRDLSYGYTF,TGTGCCAGCAGCCGCGACTTAAGCTATGGCTACACCTTC
15,TRBV4-2,TRBJ1-2,-,-,CASSQDPGANYGYTF,TGTGCCAGCAGCCAAGATCCAGGGGCAAACTATGGCTACACCTTC
14,TRBV15,TRBJ1-5,few,-,CATSRGGANQPQHF,TGTGCCACCAGCAGAGGGGGGGCAAATCAGCCCCAGCATTTT
14,TRBV30,TRBJ1-5,medium-sized,TRBD1,CAWSGGTGWGPQHF,TGTGCCTGGAGTGGGGGGACAGGGTGGGGTCCCCAGCATTTT
13,TRBV15,TRBJ1-3,-,-,CATSRGPGNTIYF,TGTGCCACCAGCCGGGGACCTGGAAACACCATATATTTT
18,TRBV5-1,TRBJ2-2,medium-sized,TRBD2,CASSLKLAGVGNTGELFF,TGCGCCAGCAGCTTGAAACTAGCGGGAGTCGGTAACACCGGGGAGCTGTTTTTT
13,TRBV30,TRBJ1-6,many,-,CAWSARVGSPLHF,TGTGCCTGGAGTGCCAGGGTGGGCTCACCCCTCCACTTT
12,TRBV2,TRBJ2-1,-,-,CASSDMRNEQFF,TGTGCCAGCAGTGATATGAGAAATGAGCAGTTCTTC
18,TRBV4-2,TRBJ2-3,-,TRBD2,CASSQDSTSGGAPDTQYF,TGTGCCAGCAGCCAAGATTCCACTAGCGGGGGGGCACCAGATACGCAGTATTTT
14,TRBV7-6,TRBJ1-2,-,TRBD1,CASRPGGVGYGYTF,TGTGCCAGCAGGCCAGGGGGGGTCGGCTATGGCTACACCTTC
16,TRBV7-3,TRBJ2-1,few,TRBD2,CASSSSRLAGGNEQFF,TGTGCCAGCAGCTCCAGCCGACTAGCGGGAGGGAATGAGCAGTTCTTC
11,TRBV6-6,TRBJ2-3,-,TRBD2,CASRRSGREHF,TGTGCCAGCAGGAGAAGCGGGAGGGAACATTTT
13,TRBV2,TRBJ1-4,large,-,CASSATGREKLFF,TGTGCCAGCAGTGCGACGGGGCGGGAAAAACTGTTTTTT
15,TRBV6-5,TRBJ2-2,-,-,CASSYGGINTGELFF,TGTGCCAGCAGTTACGGGGGGATTAACACCGGGGAGCTGTTTTTT